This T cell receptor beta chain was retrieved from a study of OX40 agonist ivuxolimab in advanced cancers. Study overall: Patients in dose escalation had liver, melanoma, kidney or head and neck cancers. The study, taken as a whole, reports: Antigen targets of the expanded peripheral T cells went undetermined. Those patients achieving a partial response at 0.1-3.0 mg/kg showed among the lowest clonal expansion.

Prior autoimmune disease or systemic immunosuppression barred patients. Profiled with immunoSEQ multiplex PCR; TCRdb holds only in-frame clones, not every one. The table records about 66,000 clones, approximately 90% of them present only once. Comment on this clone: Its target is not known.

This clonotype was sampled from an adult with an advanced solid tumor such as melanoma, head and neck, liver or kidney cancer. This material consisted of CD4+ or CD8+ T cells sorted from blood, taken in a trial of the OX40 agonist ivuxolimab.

CDR3 amino acids: CASSLGRLAGGDEQFF. Here the CDR3 DNA reads TGTGCCAGCAGCTTAGGGCGACTAGCGGGAGGAGATGAGCAGTTCTTC. V gene TRBV7-2 combines with J gene TRBJ2-1; 13 nucleotides line up with TRBD2. The CDR3 contains 16 residues. The junction had 5 bases not matched to a gene; V was cut back by 1 base and J by 8 bases. Germline loops: CDR1 SGHTA, CDR2 FQGNSA.